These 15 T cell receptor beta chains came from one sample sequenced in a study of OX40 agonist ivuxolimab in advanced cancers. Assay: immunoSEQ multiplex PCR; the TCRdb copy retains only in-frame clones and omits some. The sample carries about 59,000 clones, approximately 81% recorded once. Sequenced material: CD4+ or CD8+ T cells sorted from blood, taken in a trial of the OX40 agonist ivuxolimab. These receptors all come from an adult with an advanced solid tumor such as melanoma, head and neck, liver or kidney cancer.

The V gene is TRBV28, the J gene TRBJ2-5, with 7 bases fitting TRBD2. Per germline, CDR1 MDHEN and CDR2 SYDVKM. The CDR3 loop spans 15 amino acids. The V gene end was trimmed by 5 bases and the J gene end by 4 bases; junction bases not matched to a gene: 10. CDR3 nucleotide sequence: TGTGCCAGCAGTCTCGGGGACGGGGGGAGAGAGACCCAGTACTTC. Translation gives CASSLGDGGRETQYF.

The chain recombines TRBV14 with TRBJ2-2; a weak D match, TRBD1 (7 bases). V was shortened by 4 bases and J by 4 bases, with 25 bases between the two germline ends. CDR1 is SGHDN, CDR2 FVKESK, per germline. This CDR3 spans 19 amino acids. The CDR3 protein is CASSPRRAGGGSVTGELFF. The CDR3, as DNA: TGTGCCAGCAGCCCCCGCCGGGCAGGGGGAGGTTCGGTCACCGGGGAGCTGTTTTTT.

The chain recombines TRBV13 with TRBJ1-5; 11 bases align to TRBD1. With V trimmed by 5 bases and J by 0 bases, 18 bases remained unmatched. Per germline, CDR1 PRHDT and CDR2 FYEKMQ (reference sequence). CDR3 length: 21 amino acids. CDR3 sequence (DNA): TGTGCCAGCAGCCCTCGGACAGGGGGCGCGGGCCACTCTTCTAGCAATCAGCCCCAGCATTTT. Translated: CASSPRTGGAGHSSSNQPQHF.

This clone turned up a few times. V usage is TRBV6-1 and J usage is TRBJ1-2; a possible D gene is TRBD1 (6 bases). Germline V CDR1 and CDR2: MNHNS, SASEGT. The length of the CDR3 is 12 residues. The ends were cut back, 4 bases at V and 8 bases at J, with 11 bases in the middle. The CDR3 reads CASSGGHRGYTF. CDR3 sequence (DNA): TGTGCCAGCAGTGGGGGACATCGGGGCTACACCTTC.

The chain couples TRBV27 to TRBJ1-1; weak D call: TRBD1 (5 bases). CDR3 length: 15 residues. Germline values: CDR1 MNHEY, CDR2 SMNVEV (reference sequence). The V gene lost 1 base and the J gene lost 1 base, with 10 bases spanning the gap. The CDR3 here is CASSLWTPKNTEAFF. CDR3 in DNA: TGTGCCAGCAGTTTATGGACACCGAAGAACACTGAAGCTTTCTTT.

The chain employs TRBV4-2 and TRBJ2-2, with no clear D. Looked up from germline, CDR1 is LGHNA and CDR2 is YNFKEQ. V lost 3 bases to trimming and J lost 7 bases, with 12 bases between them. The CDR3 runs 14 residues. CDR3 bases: TGTGCCAGCAGCCAGGACCTGGTCGTCGGGGAGCTGTTTTTT. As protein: CASSQDLVVGELFF.

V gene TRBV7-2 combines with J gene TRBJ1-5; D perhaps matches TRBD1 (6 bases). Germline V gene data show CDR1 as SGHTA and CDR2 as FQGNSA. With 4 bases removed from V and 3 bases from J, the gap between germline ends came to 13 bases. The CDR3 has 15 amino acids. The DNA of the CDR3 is TGTGCCAGCAGCTACAAGACAGGACTCAATCAGCCCCAGCATTTT. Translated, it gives CASSYKTGLNQPQHF.

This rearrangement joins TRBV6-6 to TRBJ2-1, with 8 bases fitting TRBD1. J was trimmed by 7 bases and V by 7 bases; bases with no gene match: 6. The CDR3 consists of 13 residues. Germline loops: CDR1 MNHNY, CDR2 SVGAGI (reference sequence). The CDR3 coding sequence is TGTGCCAGCACTGACCAGGGGGCAAATGAGCAGTTCTTC. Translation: CASTDQGANEQFF.

CDR3 sequence: CASSQVRAGGDNEQFF. CDR3 DNA sequence: TGTGCCAGCAGCCAAGTCAGAGCGGGAGGGGACAATGAGCAGTTCTTC. The chain recombines TRBV4-2 with TRBJ2-1; TRBD2 aligns across 10 bases. The CDR3 loop spans 16 amino acids. The V gene end was trimmed by 1 base and the J gene end by 5 bases; junction bases not matched to a gene: 5. Germline lookup yields CDR1 LGHNA and CDR2 YNFKEQ.

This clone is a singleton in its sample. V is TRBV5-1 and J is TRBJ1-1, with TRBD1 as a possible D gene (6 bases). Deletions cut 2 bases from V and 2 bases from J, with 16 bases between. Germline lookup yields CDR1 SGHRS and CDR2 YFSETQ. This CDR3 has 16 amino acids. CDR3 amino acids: CASSFGALQGNTEAFF. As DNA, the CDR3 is TGCGCCAGCAGCTTTGGAGCCTTACAGGGTAACACTGAAGCTTTCTTT.

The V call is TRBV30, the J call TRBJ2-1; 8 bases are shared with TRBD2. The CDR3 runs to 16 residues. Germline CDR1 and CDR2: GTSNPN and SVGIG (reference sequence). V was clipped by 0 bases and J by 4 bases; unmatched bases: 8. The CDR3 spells CAWSVAGEFGYNEQFF. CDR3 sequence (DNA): TGTGCCTGGAGTGTAGCGGGAGAGTTTGGGTACAATGAGCAGTTCTTC.

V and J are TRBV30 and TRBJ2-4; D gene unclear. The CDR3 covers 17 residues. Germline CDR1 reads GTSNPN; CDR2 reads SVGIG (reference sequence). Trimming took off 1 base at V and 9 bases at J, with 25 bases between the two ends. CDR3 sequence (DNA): TGTGCCTGGAGTGACTATTTCGGGCAGACCCTCCGTGGCATTCAGTACTTC. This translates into CAWSDYFGQTLRGIQYF.

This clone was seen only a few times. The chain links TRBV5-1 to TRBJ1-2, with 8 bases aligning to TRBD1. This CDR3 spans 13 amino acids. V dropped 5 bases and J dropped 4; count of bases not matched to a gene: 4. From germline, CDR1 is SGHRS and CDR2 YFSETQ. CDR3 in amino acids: CASRVGTGYGYTF. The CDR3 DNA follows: TGCGCCAGCAGAGTTGGGACAGGCTATGGCTACACCTTC.

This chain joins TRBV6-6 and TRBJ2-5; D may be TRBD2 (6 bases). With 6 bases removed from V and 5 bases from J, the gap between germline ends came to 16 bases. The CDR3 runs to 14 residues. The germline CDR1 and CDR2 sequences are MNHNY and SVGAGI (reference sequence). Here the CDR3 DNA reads TGTGCCAGCAGACCGGACCTTGGGGGGGAGACCCAGTACTTC. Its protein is CASRPDLGGETQYF.

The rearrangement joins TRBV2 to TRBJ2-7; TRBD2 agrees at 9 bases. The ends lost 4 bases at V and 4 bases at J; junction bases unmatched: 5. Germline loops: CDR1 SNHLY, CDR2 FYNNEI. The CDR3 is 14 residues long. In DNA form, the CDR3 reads TGTGCCAGCAGTGGGCTAGCGGGAAAATACGAGCAGTACTTC. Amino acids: CASSGLAGKYEQYF. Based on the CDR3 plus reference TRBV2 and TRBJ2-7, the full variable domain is EPEVTQTPSHQVTQMGQEVILRCVPISNHLYFYWYRQILGQKVEFLVSFYNNEISEKSEIFDDQFSVERPDGSNFTLKIRSTKLEDSAMYFCASSGLAGKYEQYFGPGTRLTVT.